This TCR beta chain was found in a study of vaccination and CD4 T cells after COVID-19. Treatment here: approximately 9-day PBMC culture with coronavirus spike peptide pools or control peptides (ViraFEST assay). During the years 2011-2018, before the COVID-19 pandemic, the unexposed donor's CD4+ T cells were collected. Once peptide pools had expanded antigen-specific T cells, ViraFEST sequenced TCRs. CD4+ T cells from unexposed donors were probed, cells permitting, with SARS-CoV-2 S/N and four cold-coronavirus spikes. Comments on this clonotype: Its antigen is currently unknown.

Cultured CD4+ T-cell DNA underwent Oncomine TCR Beta short-read sequencing. TCRdb independently ran MiXCR on the PCR reads; one entry per CDR3 protein. The sample lists 6,000 or so distinct CDR3 sequences, approximately 47% occurring once. The germline CDR1 and CDR2 sequences are SNHLY and FYNNEI. V was clipped by 6 bases and J by 3 bases, with 12 bases between them. This CDR3 is built from 13 residues. Study conclusions and caveats: Spike mono-reactivity applied to 304 of 307 vaccine-specific clones detected in convalescent patients.

This clonotype was obtained from a human donor in good health. The sample was CD4+ T cells from blood, cultured in vitro. This rearrangement joins TRBV2 to TRBJ2-7; D might be TRBD1 (5 bases). The CDR3 DNA reads as TGTGCCAGCAGCCTTGACAGTTACTACGAGCAGTACTTC. Its translation: CASSLDSYYEQYF.